This TCR beta chain stems from a study of blood T cell repertoires in COVID-19. Study in general: Nucleic acid was either cDNA or gDNA, and it came from T cells, B-cell-depleted T cells, or PBMCs.

CDR3 length: 15 residues. V lost 5 bases and J 1 base, leaving 12 bases between the germline ends. CDR1 and CDR2 from the germline V gene are LNHDA and SQIVND (reference sequence). Only in-frame clones appear in the TCRdb table, and some are missing; sequencing was by immunoSEQ multiplex PCR. The data hold about 160,000 clones, with about 80% observed a single time. Everyone who took part was roughly 18 to 89 years old, and they came from about two dozen US areas. Each recovered donor of Cohort 3 presented with two negative PCRs, clearance, or symptom resolution. This clone was seen a few times. Sequences were obtained from PBMCs or T cells enriched from blood (not recorded which). The sequence was obtained from a woman in her sixties who had recovered from COVID-19. This chain joins TRBV19 and TRBJ2-1; D might be TRBD2 (5 bases). CDR3 loop: CASSGRGPSYNEQFF. The CDR3 nucleotides read TGTGCCAGTAGTGGCAGAGGGCCTTCCTACAATGAGCAGTTCTTC.